The T cell receptor (beta chain) described here comes from a study of patients and donors after allogeneic stem cell transplantation. The CDR3 extends over 14 amino acids. Trimming took 5 bases from V and 0 from J, leaving 8 bases between them. Germline V gene lookup returns CDR1 SGHTA and CDR2 FQGNSA. In its sample, this clonotype was seen a few times. TCRdb independently ran MiXCR on the RT-PCR reads; one entry per CDR3 protein. The sample shows 90,000 to 120,000 distinct CDR3 sequences, about a third of them seen only once. The chain has TRBV7-2 and TRBJ1-3; D unclear. Sequences were obtained from blood, either unsorted or a sorted T cell fraction (not recorded which). The TCR sequence derives from a human donor who was either an allogeneic HSCT recipient or a stem cell or donor lymphocyte infusion donor (not recorded which). It is not recorded whose cells these are; they may come from a transplant donor. CDR3 nucleotide sequence: TGTGCCAGCAGCCAAATTTACTCTGGAAACACCATATATTTT. Translated, it gives CASSQIYSGNTIYF.